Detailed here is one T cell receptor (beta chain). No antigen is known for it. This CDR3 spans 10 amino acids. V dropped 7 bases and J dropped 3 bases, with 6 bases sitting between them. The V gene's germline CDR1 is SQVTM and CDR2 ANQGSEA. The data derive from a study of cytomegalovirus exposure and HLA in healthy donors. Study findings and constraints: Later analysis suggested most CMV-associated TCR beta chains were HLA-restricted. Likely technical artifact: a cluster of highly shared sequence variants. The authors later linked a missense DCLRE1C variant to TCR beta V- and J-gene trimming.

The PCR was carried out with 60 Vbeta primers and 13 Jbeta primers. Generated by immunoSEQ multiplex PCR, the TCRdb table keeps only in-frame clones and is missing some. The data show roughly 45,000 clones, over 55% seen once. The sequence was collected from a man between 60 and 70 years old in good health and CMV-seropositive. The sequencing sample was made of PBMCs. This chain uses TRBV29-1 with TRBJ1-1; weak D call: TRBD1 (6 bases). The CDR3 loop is CSGTDTEAFF. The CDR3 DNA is TGCAGCGGGACAGACACTGAAGCTTTCTTT. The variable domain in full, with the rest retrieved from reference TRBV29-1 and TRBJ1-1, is SAVISQKPSRDICQRGTSLTIQCQVDSQVTMMFWYRQQPGQSLTLIATANQGSEATYESGFVIDKFPISRPNLTFSTLTVSNMSPEDSSIYLCSGTDTEAFFGQGTRLTVV.